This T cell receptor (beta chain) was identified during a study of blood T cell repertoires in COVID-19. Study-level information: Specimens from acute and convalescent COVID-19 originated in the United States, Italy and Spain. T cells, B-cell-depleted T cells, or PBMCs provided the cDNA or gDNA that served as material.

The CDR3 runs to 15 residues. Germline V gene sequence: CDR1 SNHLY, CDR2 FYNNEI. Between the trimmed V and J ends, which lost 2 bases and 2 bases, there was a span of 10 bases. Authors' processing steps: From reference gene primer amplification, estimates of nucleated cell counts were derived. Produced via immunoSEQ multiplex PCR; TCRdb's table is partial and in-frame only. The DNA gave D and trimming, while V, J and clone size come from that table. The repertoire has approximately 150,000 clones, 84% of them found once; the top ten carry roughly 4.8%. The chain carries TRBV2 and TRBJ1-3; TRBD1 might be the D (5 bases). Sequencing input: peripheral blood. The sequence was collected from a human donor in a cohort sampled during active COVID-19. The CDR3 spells CASSENGGAGNTIYF. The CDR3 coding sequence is TGTGCCAGCAGTGAAAACGGAGGGGCTGGAAACACCATATATTTT.